This T cell receptor (beta chain) appears in the sequencing data of a study of cytomegalovirus exposure and HLA in healthy donors. 60 Vbeta and 13 Jbeta primers were used in PCR. The authors' processing: An analysis that came later counted some 81 million unique TCR beta chains, some 11 million shared. Sequenced by immunoSEQ multiplex PCR; TCRdb stores in-frame clones only, minus some. That table furnishes V, J and clone size, whereas the DNA furnished D and trimming. The profile shows 150,000 or so clones, around three quarters of them singletons. Note on this clone: Its matching antigen is unknown.

Germline CDR1 reads SGDLS; CDR2 reads YYNGEE. Unmatched junction bases numbered 10, after V lost 5 bases and J lost 8 bases. This CDR3 spans 15 amino acids. General study results and limits: A later analysis, which compared TCR beta chains of equal frequency, found the HLA-associated ones more clonally expanded. Highly shared variants forming one cluster were likely a sequencing artifact.

Source material: PBMCs. This clonotype was sampled from a man in his forties in good health and CMV-seropositive. The V and J genes are TRBV9 and TRBJ2-1, with TRBD2 matching over 10 bases. CDR3 amino acids: CASSQSGRAWDEQFF. CDR3 coding DNA: TGTGCCAGCAGTCAGAGCGGGAGGGCCTGGGATGAGCAGTTCTTC.